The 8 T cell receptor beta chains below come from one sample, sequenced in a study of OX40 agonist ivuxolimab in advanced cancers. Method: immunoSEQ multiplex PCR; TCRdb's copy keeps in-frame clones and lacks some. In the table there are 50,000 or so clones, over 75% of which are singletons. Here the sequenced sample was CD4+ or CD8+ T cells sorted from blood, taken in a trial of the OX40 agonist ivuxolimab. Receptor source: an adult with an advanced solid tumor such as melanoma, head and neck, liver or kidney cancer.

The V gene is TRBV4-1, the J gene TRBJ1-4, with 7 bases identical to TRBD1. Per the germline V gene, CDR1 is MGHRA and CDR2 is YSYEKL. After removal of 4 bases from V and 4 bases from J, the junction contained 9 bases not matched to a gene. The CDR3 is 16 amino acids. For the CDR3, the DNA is TGCGCCAGCAGCCCGAGATTCCGGGACAGTAATGAAAAACTGTTTTTT. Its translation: CASSPRFRDSNEKLFF.

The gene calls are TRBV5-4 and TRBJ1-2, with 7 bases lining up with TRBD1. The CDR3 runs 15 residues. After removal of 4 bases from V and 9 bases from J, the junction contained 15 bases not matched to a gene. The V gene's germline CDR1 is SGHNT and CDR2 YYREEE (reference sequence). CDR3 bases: TGTGCCAGCAGCCTCGGCAGGGGGTCCCATGATCGCTACACCTTC. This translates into CASSLGRGSHDRYTF.

In DNA form, the CDR3 reads TGTGCCAGCAGTTACGCAGGTCCGCCAGAGACCCAGTACTTC. This codes for CASSYAGPPETQYF. The chain is built from TRBV6-5 and TRBJ2-5; D ambiguous. V lost 2 bases and J 4 bases, leaving 11 bases between the germline ends. CDR3 length: 14 amino acids. CDR1 is MNHEY, CDR2 SVGAGI, per germline.

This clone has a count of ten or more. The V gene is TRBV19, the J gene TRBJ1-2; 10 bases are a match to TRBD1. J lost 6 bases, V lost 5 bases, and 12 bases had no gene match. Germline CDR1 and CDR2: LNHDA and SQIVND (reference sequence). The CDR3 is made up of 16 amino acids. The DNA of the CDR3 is TGTGCCAGTAGTTTTACCGGGACAGGGGCGCTGGATGGCTACACCTTC. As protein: CASSFTGTGALDGYTF.

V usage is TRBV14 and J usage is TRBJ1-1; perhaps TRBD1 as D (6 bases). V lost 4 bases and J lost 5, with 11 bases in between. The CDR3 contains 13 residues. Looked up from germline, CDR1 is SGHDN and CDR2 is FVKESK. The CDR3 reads CASSPGGGTEAFF. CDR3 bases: TGTGCCAGCAGCCCCGGAGGGGGTACTGAAGCTTTCTTT.

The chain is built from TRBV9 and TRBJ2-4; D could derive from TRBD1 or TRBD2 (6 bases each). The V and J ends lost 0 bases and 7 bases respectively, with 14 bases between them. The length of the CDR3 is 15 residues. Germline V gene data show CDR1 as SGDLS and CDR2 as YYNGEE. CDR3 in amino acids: CASSVAAGGENIQYF. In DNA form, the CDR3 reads TGTGCCAGCAGCGTAGCTGCCGGGGGCGAGAACATTCAGTACTTC.

The CDR3 DNA reads as TGCGCCAGCAGCCCACAGGCCACCTCTGGAAACACCATATATTTT. It codes for CASSPQATSGNTIYF. The chain employs TRBV5-1 and TRBJ1-3, with D perhaps matching TRBD1 (5 bases). The germline gives CDR1 SGHRS, CDR2 YFSETQ. Trimming stripped 4 bases from V and 0 bases from J, with 11 bases between. The length of the CDR3 is 15 residues.

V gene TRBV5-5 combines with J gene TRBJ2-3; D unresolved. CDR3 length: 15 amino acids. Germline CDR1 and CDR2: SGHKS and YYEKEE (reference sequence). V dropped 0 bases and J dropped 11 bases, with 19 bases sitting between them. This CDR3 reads CASSLETPYVLGQYF. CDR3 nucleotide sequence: TGTGCCAGCAGCTTGGAAACACCCTATGTCCTTGGGCAGTATTTT.